The 29 T cell receptor beta chains below all came from one sample that was sequenced in a study of cytomegalovirus exposure and HLA in healthy donors. A multiplex PCR was run with 60 Vbeta primers and 13 Jbeta primers. Using immunoSEQ multiplex PCR, the repertoire was profiled, and TCRdb retains in-frame clones only, with some absent. The data hold about 82,000 clones, with over 65% observed a single time. The material sequenced was PBMCs. These receptors originate from a man younger than 45 in good health and CMV-seropositive.

In this sample, this clone turned up once. J is TRBJ2-1 and V is TRBV29-1, with TRBD2 matching over 8 bases. Germline V lookup: CDR1 SQVTM, CDR2 ANQGSEA. The CDR3 runs 13 residues. The ends lost 6 bases at V and 8 bases at J; junction bases unmatched: 9. CDR3 amino acids: CSVPGSGSYEQFF. As DNA, the CDR3 is TGCAGCGTCCCCGGGAGCGGGAGCTATGAGCAGTTCTTC.

This clone showed up just once. CDR3 loop: CASSHLGHRGAETQYF. The DNA for the CDR3 is TGTGCCAGCAGCCACCTGGGACACCGGGGCGCGGAGACCCAGTACTTC. The chain combines TRBV4-2 with TRBJ2-5, with D perhaps TRBD1 (6 bases). This CDR3 has 16 amino acids. Trimming left V 3 bases short and J 5 bases short, with 19 bases between. Germline CDR1 reads LGHNA; CDR2 reads YNFKEQ.

This clone was picked up a small number of times. The chain employs TRBV6-4 and TRBJ2-1, with D perhaps TRBD2 (6 bases). The CDR3 has 14 residues. Trimming pared 5 bases from V and 8 bases from J, leaving 16 bases between. Germline CDR1 and CDR2: MRHNA and SNTAGT. The CDR3 sequence: CASSPGSVGDEQFF. The CDR3 coding sequence is TGTGCCAGCAGTCCCGGGAGTGTTGGCGATGAGCAGTTCTTC.

The genes are TRBV15 and TRBJ1-2; D remains unclear. This CDR3 contains 15 residues. V gave up 0 bases and J gave up 6 bases, with 14 bases separating them. Germline V gene sequence: CDR1 LNHNV, CDR2 YYDKDF (reference sequence). The CDR3 DNA follows: TGTGCCACCAGCAGAGATAGTAGATCACGGGATGGCTACACCTTC. Translation gives CATSRDSRSRDGYTF.

The V and J genes are TRBV19 and TRBJ2-1, with a weak D call TRBD2 (6 bases). Trimming stripped 5 bases from V and 2 bases from J, with 10 bases between. This CDR3 contains 14 residues. Looked up from germline, CDR1 is LNHDA and CDR2 is SQIVND (reference sequence). In DNA, the CDR3 is TGTGCCAGTAGTGTGGGAGGTGCCTACAATGAGCAGTTCTTC. Translation: CASSVGGAYNEQFF.

The chain employs TRBV5-1 and TRBJ1-1; 9 bases are a match to TRBD1. The J segment lost 1 base and the V segment lost 4 bases, leaving 8 bases of the junction unmatched. Germline-derived CDR1 and CDR2 are SGHRS and YFSETQ. This CDR3 has 16 residues. In DNA form, the CDR3 reads TGCGCCAGCAGCCTACAACAGGGGGCCCCGAACACTGAAGCTTTCTTT. Translation gives CASSLQQGAPNTEAFF.

This chain uses TRBV6-5 with TRBJ2-1; 7 bases map to TRBD1. The length of the CDR3 is 14 residues. Germline V gene sequence: CDR1 MNHEY, CDR2 SVGAGI. V trimming: 6 bases; J trimming: 4 bases; junction bases outside the gene matches: 6. CDR3 bases: TGTGCCAGCAGAGGGACAGCGAATTACAATGAGCAGTTCTTC. Translation: CASRGTANYNEQFF.

This chain uses TRBV5-1 with TRBJ1-1, with 9 bases identical to TRBD1. Germline-derived CDR1 and CDR2 are SGHRS and YFSETQ. The trim removed 5 bases at V and 3 bases at J, leaving 5 bases unmatched. The CDR3 runs to 14 residues. The chain's CDR3 is CASSPRTGDTEAFF. The CDR3 coding sequence is TGCGCCAGCAGTCCAAGGACAGGGGACACTGAAGCTTTCTTT.

The CDR3 DNA is TGTGCCAGCAGCTATAATGTCGGAGACAGGGACTATGGCTACACCTTC. It translates to CASSYNVGDRDYGYTF. The V and J genes are TRBV7-9 and TRBJ1-2; 7 bases agree with TRBD1. Germline CDR1 is SEHNR and CDR2 is FQNEAQ (reference sequence). The CDR3 runs to 16 residues. V shed 4 bases and J 3 bases; nucleotides not matched to a gene: 11.

V usage is TRBV28 and J usage is TRBJ2-5; 15 bases are shared with TRBD2. CDR1 MDHEN and CDR2 SYDVKM come from the germline V gene. CDR3 length: 15 amino acids. V shed 6 bases and J 5 bases; nucleotides not matched to a gene: 4. CDR3 DNA sequence: TGTGCCAGCAGGGGGACTAGCGGGAGGCTTGAGACCCAGTACTTC. It translates to CASRGTSGRLETQYF.

V and J are TRBV5-1 and TRBJ1-1; 10 bases match TRBD1. The CDR3 sequence is 16 residues long. Germline V gene data show CDR1 as SGHRS and CDR2 as YFSETQ. V dropped 0 bases and J dropped 0; count of bases not matched to a gene: 2. CDR3 in amino acids: CASSLAGTGVNTEAFF. The CDR3 nucleotides are TGCGCCAGCAGCTTGGCCGGGACAGGGGTGAACACTGAAGCTTTCTTT.

The chain combines TRBV7-9 with TRBJ1-2; the match to TRBD1 covers 9 bases. V lost 5 bases, J lost 6 bases, and 7 bases stayed unmatched. CDR1 and CDR2 (germline): SEHNR, FQNEAQ (reference sequence). The CDR3 has 14 residues. Here the CDR3 DNA reads TGTGCCAGCAGCCCTTCCGGGACAGGGAATGGCTACACCTTC. It is translated as CASSPSGTGNGYTF.

Only a few counts were recorded for this clone. CDR3 sequence reads: CASSPGVGEKLFF. The CDR3 DNA reads TGCGCCAGCAGCCCAGGGGTTGGAGAAAAACTGTTTTTT. This rearrangement joins TRBV5-1 to TRBJ1-4, with a weak D call TRBD1 (6 bases). This CDR3 has 13 amino acids. Per the germline V gene, CDR1 is SGHRS and CDR2 is YFSETQ. V gave up 4 bases and J gave up 8 bases, with 12 bases separating them.

V gene TRBV29-1 combines with J gene TRBJ2-7; 11 bases are shared with TRBD2. This CDR3 is built from 14 residues. Germline lookup yields CDR1 SQVTM and CDR2 ANQGSEA. J lost 0 bases, V lost 3 bases, and 1 base had no gene match. The CDR3 reads CSVETSGISYEQYF. The CDR3 DNA is TGCAGCGTTGAGACTAGCGGGATCTCCTACGAGCAGTACTTC.

V is TRBV6-5 and J is TRBJ2-7; 10 bases map to TRBD1. CDR1 and CDR2 (germline): MNHEY, SVGAGI. Germline trimming cut 5 bases from V and 3 bases from J; bases unmatched to any gene: 7. CDR3 length equals 15 residues. The CDR3 sequence is CASSSAGTGDYEQYF. The CDR3, as DNA: TGTGCCAGCAGTAGTGCCGGGACAGGGGACTACGAGCAGTACTTC.

The V and J genes are TRBV5-1 and TRBJ2-3; 7 nucleotides match TRBD1. The CDR3 contains 14 residues. The V segment lost 4 bases and the J segment 5 bases; nucleotides outside the gene matches: 7. Germline V lookup: CDR1 SGHRS, CDR2 YFSETQ. The chain's CDR3 is CASSLADREDTQYF. CDR3 nucleotides: TGCGCCAGCAGCCTGGCTGACAGGGAAGATACGCAGTATTTT. The full variable domain, with the rest looked up from reference TRBV5-1 and TRBJ2-3, is KAGVTQTPRYLIKTRGQQVTLSCSPISGHRSVSWYQQTPGQGLQFLFEYFSETQRNKGNFPGRFSGRQFSNSRSEMNVSTLELGDSALYLCASSLADREDTQYFGPGTRLTVL.

The V and J genes are TRBV9 and TRBJ1-1; 7 bases are a match to TRBD1. Trimming cost V 0 bases and J 5 bases; bases outside gene matches: 7. The CDR3 runs to 15 residues. In germline, CDR1 is SGDLS, CDR2 YYNGEE. The CDR3 coding sequence is TGTGCCAGCAGCGTAGCCCGACAGGGAGGAACTGAAGCTTTCTTT. Its translation is CASSVARQGGTEAFF.

The chain uses TRBV6-5 and TRBJ1-1, with 7 bases identical to TRBD1. The V and J ends lost 0 bases and 9 bases, in that order; junction bases with no gene match: 7. The CDR3 contains 14 residues. Germline CDR1 and CDR2: MNHEY and SVGAGI. The chain's CDR3 is CASSYSRGRGKAFF. The CDR3 region has the DNA TGTGCCAGCAGTTACTCGCGCGGCAGGGGGAAAGCTTTCTTT.

The chain has TRBV9 and TRBJ1-5; unclear D gene. This CDR3 has 13 amino acids. Looked up from germline, CDR1 is SGDLS and CDR2 is YYNGEE. The ends were cut back, 0 bases at V and 6 bases at J, with 7 bases in the middle. The CDR3: CASSVAAGQPQHF. The CDR3 coding sequence is TGTGCCAGCAGCGTAGCTGCGGGTCAGCCCCAGCATTTT.

The chain recombines TRBV10-1 with TRBJ2-2; D is ambiguous. The ends were cut back, 5 bases at V and 6 bases at J, with 13 bases in the middle. This CDR3 spans 14 amino acids. CDR1 and CDR2 from the germline V gene are WNHNN and SYGVQD (reference sequence). The CDR3, as DNA: TGCGCCAGCAGTTCCGACGGGTTGGCCGGGGAGCTGTTTTTT. Translated: CASSSDGLAGELFF.

J is TRBJ1-5 and V is TRBV28; D possibly corresponds to TRBD1 (5 bases). Trimming pared 7 bases from V and 4 bases from J, leaving 11 bases between. From germline, CDR1 is MDHEN and CDR2 SYDVKM. CDR3 length: 13 residues. CDR3 sequence: CASNPPGNQPQHF. The DNA for the CDR3 is TGTGCCAGCAACCCACCAGGGAATCAGCCCCAGCATTTT.

The chain employs TRBV4-2 and TRBJ2-3, with 11 bases fitting TRBD2. This CDR3 comprises 16 residues. The germline V gene encodes CDR1 LGHNA and CDR2 YNFKEQ. V gave up 0 bases and J gave up 3 bases; unmatched junction bases: 2. CDR3 nucleotide sequence: TGTGCCAGCAGCCAAGAGACTAGCGGGAAGACAGATACGCAGTATTTT. It specifies CASSQETSGKTDTQYF.

This clone showed up many times. V and J are TRBV6-4 and TRBJ2-3; the match to TRBD2 covers 11 bases. Germline CDR1 reads MRHNA; CDR2 reads SNTAGT. J was trimmed by 4 bases and V by 0 bases; bases with no gene match: 6. The CDR3 extends over 17 amino acids. The CDR3 loop is CASSDSPSSGGSDTQYF. Here the CDR3 DNA reads TGTGCCAGCAGTGACTCTCCCTCTAGCGGGGGGTCAGATACGCAGTATTTT.

The V gene is TRBV11-3, the J gene TRBJ2-1; 9 bases agree with TRBD1. There are 15 residues in the CDR3. The germline CDR1 and CDR2 sequences are SGHNT and YENEEA. Trimming cost V 5 bases and J 2 bases; bases outside gene matches: 4. The CDR3 sequence is CASSRGQGPYNEQFF. In DNA form, the CDR3 reads TGTGCCAGCAGCCGGGGACAGGGCCCCTACAATGAGCAGTTCTTC.

This chain links TRBV7-7 with TRBJ2-2, with D maybe TRBD1 (6 bases). V dropped 5 bases and J dropped 7 bases, with 11 bases sitting between them. Germline lookup yields CDR1 SSHAT and CDR2 FNYEAQ (reference sequence). There are 13 residues in the CDR3. DNA of the CDR3: TGTGCCAGCAGCGCTGAGGGGGTCGGGGAGCTGTTTTTT. Translated: CASSAEGVGELFF. Supplemented by reference TRBV7-7 and TRBJ2-2, the full variable domain reads GAGVSQSPRYKVTKRGQDVTLRCDPISSHATLYWYQQALGQGPEFLTYFNYEAQPDKSGLPSDRFSAERPEGSISTLTIQRTEQRDSAMYRCASSAEGVGELFFGEGSRLTVL.

This sequence joins TRBV25-1 and TRBJ1-2; TRBD1 matches at 8 bases. CDR1 MGHDK and CDR2 SYGVNS come from the germline V gene. This CDR3 is 14 amino acids long. The J segment lost 6 bases and the V segment lost 5 bases, leaving 8 bases of the junction unmatched. The CDR3: CASSLGTGADGYTF. CDR3 coding DNA: TGTGCCAGCAGTCTAGGGACAGGCGCGGATGGCTACACCTTC.

The chain links TRBV7-9 to TRBJ2-7; D is possibly TRBD2 (5 bases). The CDR3 has 13 amino acids. Trimming removed 4 bases from V and 2 bases from J, with 9 bases in between. From germline, CDR1 is SEHNR and CDR2 FQNEAQ (reference sequence). The CDR3 sequence: CASSSHGTYEQYF. As DNA, the CDR3 is TGTGCCAGCAGCTCCCACGGGACCTACGAGCAGTACTTC.

The V gene is TRBV15, the J gene TRBJ1-5, with D uncertain. CDR3 length: 14 amino acids. The V end lost 1 base, the J end lost 3 bases, and 7 bases lay between the germline ends. CDR1 LNHNV and CDR2 YYDKDF come from the germline V gene (reference sequence). The chain's CDR3 is CATSRVRNNQPQHF. The CDR3 nucleotides are TGTGCCACCAGCAGAGTCAGGAACAATCAGCCCCAGCATTTT.

The table lists this clone with a few counts. The rearrangement joins TRBV28 to TRBJ2-2, with D maybe TRBD2 (5 bases). This CDR3 has 14 amino acids. Germline assignment: CDR1 MDHEN and CDR2 SYDVKM. The V and J ends lost 6 bases and 2 bases respectively, with 10 bases between them. The CDR3 DNA sequence: TGTGCCAGCAGAATAGCGAGTAACACCGGGGAGCTGTTTTTT. Residues: CASRIASNTGELFF.